Listed below are T cell receptor beta chains from one sample, sequenced in a study of technical replicates of blood from a few donors. The protocol was immunoSEQ multiplex PCR, while the TCRdb copy is restricted to in-frame clones and leaves out a portion. The sample contains some 77,000 clones, 80% to 95% of which appear only once. Sequencing used T cells isolated from PBMCs. The receptors stem from a human donor in good health. The CDR3 runs from the conserved cysteine through the conserved F or W. D genes are given only for firm matches. Not all rows give a size; the values are once, few, many and, for expanded clones, a class.

-,TRBJ2-2,-,TRBV28,CASSLFSTGELFF,TGTGCCAGCAGTTTATTCAGCACCGGGGAGCTGTTTTTT
TRBD2,TRBJ2-5,-,TRBV6-1,CASSGALGSGVQETQYF,TGTGCCAGCAGTGGTGCGCTAGGTAGCGGGGTTCAAGAGACCCAGTACTTC
TRBD1,TRBJ2-2,-,TRBV6-5,CASSSSGTGRSGELFF,TGTGCCAGCAGTTCCTCCGGGACAGGGCGTAGCGGGGAGCTGTTTTTT
-,TRBJ2-1,-,TRBV5-4,CASSLGGTLNEQFF,TGTGCCAGCAGCTTGGGTGGGACACTCAATGAGCAGTTCTTC
-,TRBJ1-1,-,TRBV6-6,CASSQGSVNTEAFF,TGTGCCAGCAGCCAGGGTTCGGTGAACACTGAAGCTTTCTTT
TRBD2,TRBJ2-1,-,TRBV6-6,CASSYYGGNEQFF,TGTGCCAGCAGTTACTACGGGGGGAATGAGCAGTTCTTC
TRBD1,TRBJ1-1,-,TRBV19,CAASKGTGTEAFF,TGTGCCGCATCCAAAGGGACAGGGACTGAAGCTTTCTTT
TRBD2,TRBJ2-6,-,TRBV7-9,CASSLASGGLSGANVLTF,TGTGCCAGCAGCTTAGCATCGGGAGGCCTCTCTGGGGCCAACGTCCTGACTTTC
TRBD1,TRBJ1-5,-,TRBV4-1,CASSLQGDQPQHF,TGCGCCAGCAGCCTCCAGGGGGATCAGCCCCAGCATTTT
TRBD1,TRBJ1-2,once,TRBV19,CASNSQGDYGYTF,TGTGCCAGTAATTCCCAGGGGGACTATGGCTACACCTTC
TRBD2,TRBJ2-1,-,TRBV7-9,CASSLVSGNRYNEQFF,TGTGCCAGCAGCTTAGTAAGCGGGAACCGGTACAATGAGCAGTTCTTC
-,TRBJ2-2,-,TRBV4-2,CASSQLRGGAGELFF,TGTGCCAGCAGCCAACTCAGGGGAGGGGCGGGGGAGCTGTTTTTT
-,TRBJ2-7,-,TRBV29-1,CSVQQGDEQYF,TGCAGCGTACAACAGGGAGACGAGCAGTACTTC
TRBD1,TRBJ2-5,-,TRBV5-1,CASSKQGAAEETQYF,TGCGCCAGCAGCAAACAGGGGGCTGCGGAAGAGACCCAGTACTTC
-,TRBJ1-1,once,TRBV19,CASSHILAGHTEAFF,TGTGCCAGTAGCCACATCCTCGCAGGGCACACTGAAGCTTTCTTT
-,TRBJ2-7,-,TRBV10-2,CAVGKAGLNEQYF,TGCGCCGTGGGCAAAGCGGGTCTAAACGAGCAGTACTTC
-,TRBJ1-1,few,TRBV5-4,CASDLREGVEAFF,TGTGCCAGCGACTTGAGAGAGGGGGTAGAAGCTTTCTTT
TRBD2,TRBJ2-2,once,TRBV7-2,CASSSPWAGVPRSGELFF,TGTGCCAGCAGCTCCCCCTGGGCGGGAGTTCCCAGGTCCGGGGAGCTGTTTTTT
-,TRBJ2-3,-,TRBV5-1,CASSHLLGQSTDTQYF,TGCGCCAGCAGCCACCTCCTCGGTCAAAGCACAGATACGCAGTATTTT
-,TRBJ1-1,-,TRBV28,CASGEGGGTEAFF,TGTGCCAGCGGGGAGGGGGGGGGCACTGAAGCTTTCTTT
-,TRBJ1-1,-,TRBV18,CASSAGYTEAFF,TGTGCCAGCTCAGCAGGTTACACTGAAGCTTTCTTT
-,TRBJ1-1,once,TRBV7-2,CASSLDYWGEMNTEAFF,TGTGCCAGCAGCTTAGATTACTGGGGAGAGATGAACACTGAAGCTTTCTTT
-,TRBJ2-7,-,TRBV7-9,CASSPGGNTYEQYF,TGTGCCAGCAGTCCCGGAGGGAATACCTACGAGCAGTACTTC
-,TRBJ2-7,-,TRBV14,CASSLGGDYEQYF,TGTGCCAGCAGCCTAGGCGGGGACTACGAGCAGTACTTC
-,TRBJ1-3,-,TRBV7-2,CASSLGGGSGNTIYF,TGTGCCAGCAGCTTAGGGGGAGGATCTGGAAACACCATATATTTT
-,TRBJ2-7,-,TRBV18,CASSEQGGKDEQYF,TGTGCCAGCTCGGAACAGGGAGGGAAGGACGAGCAGTACTTC
-,TRBJ1-6,-,TRBV10-3,CAITVDSRNSPLHF,TGTGCCATCACTGTAGACAGCCGAAATTCACCCCTCCACTTT
TRBD1,TRBJ2-5,-,TRBV2,CASSPETGVGETQYF,TGTGCCAGCAGTCCGGAGACAGGGGTGGGAGAGACCCAGTACTTC
-,TRBJ2-1,-,TRBV11-3,CASSPGLMNNEQFF,TGTGCCAGCAGCCCAGGACTAATGAACAATGAGCAGTTCTTC
-,TRBJ2-1,-,TRBV11-1,CASSVARFYNEQFF,TGTGCCAGCAGCGTAGCGAGATTCTACAATGAGCAGTTCTTC
-,TRBJ2-2,-,TRBV7-3,CASSLNGGVEVGELFF,TGTGCCAGCAGCTTAAATGGTGGCGTGGAGGTCGGGGAGCTGTTTTTT
-,TRBJ2-1,-,TRBV4-3,CASSQAPQGALYNEQFF,TGCGCCAGCAGCCAGGCGCCACAGGGAGCCTTATACAATGAGCAGTTCTTC
TRBD1,TRBJ1-4,-,TRBV19,CASNGQGGEKLFF,TGTGCCAGTAATGGACAGGGTGGTGAAAAACTGTTTTTT
-,TRBJ2-1,-,TRBV7-8,CASSLQGSSYNEQFF,TGTGCCAGCAGCTTACAGGGGAGCTCCTACAATGAGCAGTTCTTC
TRBD2,TRBJ2-1,-,TRBV28,CASVRSGGQFYNEQFF,TGTGCCAGCGTTAGGTCGGGGGGTCAATTCTACAATGAGCAGTTCTTC
TRBD1,TRBJ2-1,-,TRBV7-2,CASSLIWIQQGNEQFF,TGTGCCAGCAGCTTGATTTGGATACAACAGGGGAATGAGCAGTTCTTC
TRBD1,TRBJ2-1,-,TRBV6-1,CASSEKGTGYNEQFF,TGTGCCAGCAGTGAAAAGGGGACAGGCTACAATGAGCAGTTCTTC
-,TRBJ1-1,-,TRBV28,CASTAVELMNTEAFF,TGTGCCAGCACCGCGGTAGAGCTCATGAACACTGAAGCTTTCTTT
-,TRBJ2-5,-,TRBV6-1,CASKLSEGTQYF,TGTGCCAGCAAGCTGAGTGAGGGGACCCAGTACTTC
TRBD1,TRBJ1-3,-,TRBV5-4,CASSKDRAGNTIYF,TGTGCCAGCAGCAAGGACAGGGCTGGAAACACCATATATTTT
TRBD1,TRBJ1-4,-,TRBV28,CASSLRQGPEKLFF,TGTGCCAGCAGTCTAAGACAGGGACCCGAAAAACTGTTTTTT